These 15 T cell receptor beta chains originate from one sample sequenced in a study of cytomegalovirus exposure and HLA in healthy donors. 13 Jbeta primers and 60 Vbeta primers were used for the PCR. Repertoires were generated with immunoSEQ multiplex PCR, while TCRdb's copy carries only in-frame clones and drops some. The data contain fewer than 120,000 clones, 60% to 85% of them singletons. Material: PBMCs. The receptors come from a woman aged 60 to 75 in good health and CMV-seropositive.

V is TRBV13 and J is TRBJ2-3; D might be TRBD2 (6 bases). Germline V gene data show CDR1 as PRHDT and CDR2 as FYEKMQ (reference sequence). CDR3 length: 17 amino acids. The germline V and J ends were trimmed by 4 bases and 4 bases, with 21 bases remaining between them. The CDR3 here is CASSSLWRRVRADTQYF. DNA of the CDR3: TGTGCCAGCAGCTCCCTATGGAGGAGGGTGAGGGCAGATACGCAGTATTTT.

This chain uses TRBV19 with TRBJ1-3, with a weak D call TRBD1 (5 bases). Trimming cost V 7 bases and J 4 bases, with 17 bases left between them. CDR1 is LNHDA and CDR2 is SQIVND in the germline V gene (reference sequence). The CDR3 has 15 amino acids. In DNA form, the CDR3 reads TGTGCCAGTATGAAACGGCGGGGGGACGGAAACACCATATATTTT. This codes for CASMKRRGDGNTIYF.

V usage is TRBV18 and J usage is TRBJ2-1; 7 bases match TRBD2. The V and J ends lost 3 bases and 7 bases, in that order; junction bases with no gene match: 9. The V gene's germline CDR1 is KGHSH and CDR2 LQKENI. This CDR3 has 15 residues. DNA for the CDR3: TGTGCCAGCTCACCGGGCGGCGGGAGCGGTAATGAGCAGTTCTTC. Protein sequence: CASSPGGGSGNEQFF.

This chain links TRBV5-5 with TRBJ1-4; D gene unclear. CDR3 length: 14 residues. Trimming took 1 base from V and 4 from J, leaving 8 bases between them. The V gene's germline CDR1 is SGHKS and CDR2 YYEKEE (reference sequence). The CDR3 loop reads CASSLSYINEKLFF. CDR3 nucleotides: TGTGCCAGCAGCTTGTCTTACATTAATGAAAAACTGTTTTTT.

This clone has a single count. The chain links TRBV20-1 to TRBJ2-1, with 9 nucleotides matching TRBD1. Germline values: CDR1 DFQATT, CDR2 SNEGSKA (reference sequence). Trimming removed 5 bases from V and 14 bases from J; junction bases left unmatched: 7. This CDR3 region has 11 residues. CDR3 in amino acids: CSAGGQGKKFF. The CDR3 nucleotides are TGCAGTGCTGGGGGACAGGGAAAAAAGTTCTTC.

CDR3 amino acids: CASTSGTGAMDSPLHF. CDR3 bases: TGCGCCAGCACCTCGGGGACAGGAGCTATGGACTCACCCCTCCACTTT. The genes are TRBV5-1 and TRBJ1-6; 8 nucleotides align to TRBD1. Per germline, CDR1 SGHRS and CDR2 YFSETQ. CDR3 length: 16 amino acids. V gave up 6 bases and J gave up 10 bases; unmatched junction bases: 15.

The chain links TRBV28 to TRBJ2-1, with D tentatively TRBD1 (5 bases). The length of the CDR3 is 12 residues. The germline gives CDR1 MDHEN, CDR2 SYDVKM. Deletions cut 6 bases from V and 7 bases from J, with 10 bases between. The CDR3, as DNA: TGTGCCAGCAGGACTCAGGGAAATGAGCAGTTCTTC. Its translation is CASRTQGNEQFF.

The chain has TRBV19 and TRBJ2-2; D is ambiguous. CDR1 is LNHDA and CDR2 is SQIVND in the germline V gene (reference sequence). The CDR3 is made up of 15 amino acids. V was shortened by 6 bases and J by 2 bases, with 13 bases between the two germline ends. Written as DNA, the CDR3 is TGTGCCAGTAGCGTTGAACTACTCAACACCGGGGAGCTGTTTTTT. Residues: CASSVELLNTGELFF. Drawing the rest from reference TRBV19 and TRBJ2-2, the complete variable domain is DGGITQSPKYLFRKEGQNVTLSCEQNLNHDAMYWYRQDPGQGLRLIYYSQIVNDFQKGDIAEGYSVSREKKESFPLTVTSAQKNPTAFYLCASSVELLNTGELFFGEGSRLTVL.

This chain links TRBV12-1 with TRBJ1-4. TRBV12-1 counts as a pseudogene. The CDR3 sequence is 17 residues long. This chain's CDR3 is CAPASTEPAWVSVELFF. The CDR3 bases are TGTGCCCCAGCGTCTACGGAGCCCGCGTGGGTTAGCGTTGAACTGTTTTTT.

The V gene is TRBV27, the J gene TRBJ1-2, with a possible D match to TRBD1 (6 bases). Trimming shortened V by 4 bases and J by 5 bases, and 20 bases separated the two germline ends. The germline V gene encodes CDR1 MNHEY and CDR2 SMNVEV (reference sequence). CDR3 length: 16 amino acids. The CDR3 DNA is TGTGCCAGCAGTTCCGACAGGACCTATTCGCTATATGGCTACACCTTC. This codes for CASSSDRTYSLYGYTF.

The chain carries TRBV28 and TRBJ2-5; maybe TRBD2 (5 bases). The CDR3 covers 12 residues. The V and J ends lost 2 bases and 11 bases respectively, with 12 bases between them. CDR1 MDHEN and CDR2 SYDVKM come from the germline V gene. This CDR3 is CASSLRVGEQYF. The CDR3 DNA sequence: TGTGCCAGCAGTTTACGGGTTGGGGAGCAGTACTTC.

The chain has TRBV4-1 and TRBJ2-2, with 9 bases fitting TRBD1. The germline gives CDR1 MGHRA, CDR2 YSYEKL. J lost 7 bases, V lost 0 bases, and 9 bases had no gene match. The CDR3 sequence is 17 residues long. The CDR3, as DNA: TGCGCCAGCAGCCAAGATCCACAGGGGGCGCGGGGCGGGGAGCTGTTTTTT. It encodes CASSQDPQGARGGELFF.

V and J are TRBV9 and TRBJ1-6, with D unresolved. The CDR3 loop spans 12 amino acids. The germline V and J ends were trimmed by 3 bases and 4 bases, with 2 bases remaining between them. The germline CDR1 and CDR2 sequences are SGDLS and YYNGEE. The chain's CDR3 is CASSAYNSPLHF. CDR3 sequence (DNA): TGTGCCAGCAGCGCTTATAATTCACCCCTCCACTTT. Filled out from reference TRBV9 and TRBJ1-6, the complete variable domain reads DSGVTQTPKHLITATGQRVTLRCSPRSGDLSVYWYQQSLDQGLQFLIQYYNGEERAKGNILERFSAQQFPDLHSELNLSSLELGDSALYFCASSAYNSPLHFGNGTRLTVT.

This clone was counted only a few times. The chain joins TRBV28 to TRBJ1-2; 7 bases map to TRBD1. V shed 4 bases and J 5 bases; nucleotides not matched to a gene: 10. Germline-derived CDR1 and CDR2 are MDHEN and SYDVKM. The CDR3 length is 15 residues. In DNA form, the CDR3 reads TGTGCCAGCAGTTCTTACAGGGGCGCTCAATATGGCTACACCTTC. It yields the protein CASSSYRGAQYGYTF.

This clone was recorded only once. The chain uses TRBV7-8 and TRBJ2-7; D perhaps matches TRBD1 (6 bases). The V end was cut by 2 bases, the J end by 0 bases, with 8 bases between. The CDR3 totals 14 residues. CDR1 SGHVS and CDR2 FQNEAQ come from the germline V gene. CDR3: CASSLTGSSYEQYF. Written as DNA, the CDR3 is TGTGCCAGCAGCTTAACAGGGAGCTCCTACGAGCAGTACTTC.